This T cell receptor beta chain was retrieved from a study of HIV-infected children after antiretroviral therapy interruption. About the study: EBV and CMV exposure was recorded in most children. Samples from the continuous-treatment group were taken at weeks 0, 48 and 150. Notes on the study in general: Some non-naive CD45RA+ T cells might be present among sorted naive cells. By the end of treatment interruption, naive CD4+ clonality (Gini) increased.

This clonotype has at least ten counts. As yet, its antigen is unknown. Indicated treatment: PENTA 11 planned treatment interruption arm or continuous ART arm. The CDR3 is made up of 14 amino acids. The germline gives CDR1 SGHKS, CDR2 YYEKEE (reference sequence). The V end lost 2 bases, the J end lost 6 bases, and 13 bases lay between the germline ends. A 3' RACE protocol on RNA, with unique molecular identifiers, produced the TCR library. TCRdb called the 3' RACE reads again in MiXCR, with one record for every CDR3 protein. The table has about 89,000 distinct CDR3 sequences, 6% to 8.5% seen once. This sample comprised CD45RA+ CD4+ T cells from PBMCs, pooled from several time points, obtained from a donor given antiretroviral therapy, either interrupted or continuous. The subset is: naive CD4+ CD45RA+ CD45RO- T cells. The chain employs TRBV5-5 and TRBJ2-3; D is possibly TRBD1 (5 bases). The TCR originated in a pool of human donors with HIV. CDR3 DNA: TGTGCCAGCAGCTTTCGGCAGGGTGCCGATACGCAGTATTTT. Translating gives CASSFRQGADTQYF.